The rows below give T cell receptor beta chains drawn from one sample of a study of cytotoxic CD8 clonotypes in ibrutinib-treated CLL. TCRdb's table, derived via immunoSEQ multiplex PCR, lists solely in-frame clones and lacks some. The sample includes approximately 150,000 clones, around three quarters of them seen just once. The sequences come from PBMCs, collected after 12 months of ibrutinib treatment. The receptors derive from a human donor with chronic lymphocytic leukemia. Both conserved end residues are part of each CDR3. Each record gives: D gene, clone size, V gene, J gene, CDR3 protein, CDR3 DNA. The D gene is left open where the match is weak. Only part of the rows carry a size: once, few, many, or a class if the clone is expanded.

TRBD2	once	TRBV11-3	TRBJ2-1	CASSPWIAGGNEQFF	TGTGCCAGCAGCCCCTGGATAGCGGGAGGCAATGAGCAGTTCTTC
.	few	TRBV2	TRBJ2-1	CASSDYDLWNEQFF	TGTGCCAGCAGTGATTACGACCTCTGGAATGAGCAGTTCTTC
.	.	TRBV30	TRBJ2-3	CAWGRQGLSTDTQYF	TGTGCCTGGGGTAGGCAGGGGTTAAGCACAGATACGCAGTATTTT
.	many	TRBV28	TRBJ1-2	CASRGWGRDDHGYTF	TGTGCCAGCAGAGGTTGGGGTAGGGATGATCATGGCTACACCTTC
TRBD1	few	TRBV28	TRBJ2-7	CASSSPGGPYEQYF	TGTGCCAGCAGTTCACCAGGGGGCCCCTACGAGCAGTACTTC
.	.	TRBV19	TRBJ2-7	CASSFHGEAYEQYF	TGTGCCAGTAGTTTCCACGGGGAGGCCTACGAGCAGTACTTC
TRBD2	.	TRBV18	TRBJ2-7	CASSPPHRQGGYEQYF	TGTGCCAGCTCACCCCCCCATCGGCAGGGAGGGTACGAGCAGTACTTC
.	.	TRBV7-2	TRBJ1-5	CASSLAIGGNNQPQHF	TGTGCCAGCAGCTTAGCGATTGGGGGAAACAATCAGCCCCAGCATTTT
.	.	TRBV15	TRBJ2-3	CATTDYSPGSRTDTQYF	TGTGCCACCACGGACTACTCCCCGGGGTCCCGCACAGATACGCAGTATTTT
.	few	TRBV2	TRBJ1-5	CASRDSYSNQPQHF	TGTGCCAGCAGGGACAGCTATAGCAATCAGCCCCAGCATTTT
.	.	TRBV6-1	TRBJ2-1	CASSRKAATNEQFF	TGTGCCAGCTCGAGGAAGGCGGCTACCAATGAGCAGTTCTTC
TRBD2	.	TRBV7-3	TRBJ2-7	CASSLVPSGVYEQYF	TGTGCCAGCAGCTTGGTCCCTAGCGGGGTCTACGAGCAGTACTTC
.	.	TRBV19	TRBJ2-2	CASSIRTGELFF	TGTGCCAGTAGTATCCGCACCGGGGAGCTGTTTTTT
.	.	TRBV2	TRBJ2-3	CASSTIAISTDTQYF	TGTGCCAGCAGCACTATAGCGATTAGCACAGATACGCAGTATTTT
.	.	TRBV5-6	TRBJ1-1	CASSLISNTEAFF	TGTGCCAGCAGCTTGATCTCGAACACTGAAGCTTTCTTT
TRBD2	.	TRBV7-8	TRBJ2-7	CASSLANWASGSSYEQYF	TGTGCCAGCAGCTTAGCGAATTGGGCTAGCGGGAGCTCCTACGAGCAGTACTTC
.	.	TRBV28	TRBJ2-2	CASSLPRQRNTGELFF	TGTGCCAGCAGTTTACCGAGACAGAGAAACACCGGGGAGCTGTTTTTT
.	.	TRBV7-3	TRBJ2-7	CASSTTSLHEQYF	TGTGCCAGCAGCACGACTAGTCTCCACGAGCAGTACTTC
.	.	TRBV4-1	TRBJ2-7	CASSQRTEYEQYF	TGCGCCAGCAGCCAAAGAACAGAATACGAGCAGTACTTC
TRBD2	.	TRBV19	TRBJ2-7	CASSISGGGVFYEQYF	TGTGCCAGTAGTATTAGTGGGGGAGGGGTCTTCTACGAGCAGTACTTC
TRBD2	.	TRBV11-1	TRBJ2-7	CASRVQSSGSYEQYF	TGTGCCAGCAGGGTACAAAGTAGCGGGAGCTACGAGCAGTACTTC
TRBD2	few	TRBV19	TRBJ2-3	CASSRTSQYTDTQYF	TGTGCCAGTAGTAGGACTAGCCAATACACAGATACGCAGTATTTT
TRBD2	.	TRBV7-2	TRBJ2-5	CASSLRGLGLAPQETQYF	TGTGCCAGCAGCTTACGCGGGTTGGGACTAGCGCCTCAAGAGACCCAGTACTTC
TRBD1	.	TRBV7-9	TRBJ2-7	CASSTTGNEQYF	TGTGCCAGCAGCACGACAGGGAACGAGCAGTACTTC
TRBD2	.	TRBV6-5	TRBJ2-5	CASSSQAGVWETQYF	TGTGCCAGCAGCAGCCAGGCGGGAGTATGGGAGACCCAGTACTTC
.	.	TRBV28	TRBJ1-1	CASSFPDTRNTEAFF	TGTGCCAGCAGTTTTCCCGACACCCGGAACACTGAAGCTTTCTTT
TRBD2	few	TRBV30	TRBJ2-7	CAWSGGGSSYEQYF	TGTGCCTGGAGTGGGGGGGGGAGCTCCTACGAGCAGTACTTC
.	.	TRBV28	TRBJ1-1	CASSRTFEAFF	TGTGCCAGCAGTAGGACGTTTGAAGCTTTCTTT
.	.	TRBV30	TRBJ2-7	CAWSVPSAYEQYF	TGTGCCTGGAGTGTACCTAGCGCCTACGAGCAGTACTTC
.	once	TRBV20-1	TRBJ2-5	CSGGEETQYF	TGCAGTGGTGGCGAAGAGACCCAGTACTTC
.	.	TRBV5-1	TRBJ2-5	CASSLGGPGPGSETQYF	TGCGCCAGCAGCCTGGGGGGTCCGGGCCCAGGGAGCGAGACCCAGTACTTC
.	.	TRBV25-1	TRBJ1-1	CASSEWGLNTEAFF	TGTGCCAGCAGTGAATGGGGGCTGAACACTGAAGCTTTCTTT
TRBD1	.	TRBV6-1	TRBJ2-7	CASSPGQVYYEQYF	TGTGCCAGCAGCCCTGGACAGGTTTACTACGAGCAGTACTTC